The 5 T cell receptor beta chains below all came from one sample that was sequenced in a study of blood T cell repertoires in COVID-19. Assay used: immunoSEQ multiplex PCR; TCRdb lists only in-frame clones, some missing. The sample includes 250,000 or so clones, about 89% of them seen just once. The specimen was peripheral blood. Every receptor here comes from a woman in her 40s who had recovered from COVID-19.

This chain links TRBV7-2 with TRBJ2-7; 12 nucleotides line up with TRBD2. V shed 4 bases, J shed 6 bases, and the junction held 4 bases outside the gene matches. This CDR3 contains 14 residues. Germline loops: CDR1 SGHTA, CDR2 FQGNSA. The CDR3 spells CASSSTSGGLEQYF. The DNA of the CDR3 is TGTGCCAGCAGCTCGACTAGCGGGGGTCTCGAGCAGTACTTC. The complete variable domain, with remaining parts taken from reference TRBV7-2 and TRBJ2-7, reads GAGVSQSPSNKVTEKGKDVELRCDPISGHTALYWYRQSLGQGLEFLIYFQGNSAPDKSGLPSDRFSAERTGGSVSTLTIQRTQQEDSAVYLCASSSTSGGLEQYFGPGTRLTVT.

The chain couples TRBV25-1 to TRBJ2-4, with TRBD2 matching 8 bases. This CDR3 region has 13 residues. V lost 6 bases to trimming and J lost 7 bases; unmatched junction nucleotides: 5. Germline lookup yields CDR1 MGHDK and CDR2 SYGVNS. The CDR3 nucleotides are TGTGCCAGCAGGGGGACTAGTCTGAACATTCAGTACTTC. As protein: CASRGTSLNIQYF.

This clone has a handful of counts. V gene TRBV27 combines with J gene TRBJ2-3, with 9 bases lining up with TRBD2. CDR3 length equals 17 residues. V lost 0 bases and J lost 3; bases outside the gene matches: 7. CDR1 and CDR2 (germline): MNHEY, SMNVEV (reference sequence). Written as DNA, the CDR3 is TGTGCCAGCAGTTTATCAAGTAGCGGGAGCTTTACAGATACGCAGTATTTT. This translates into CASSLSSSGSFTDTQYF.

The rearrangement uses TRBV5-1 and TRBJ2-1; maybe TRBD2 (6 bases). Germline V lookup: CDR1 SGHRS, CDR2 YFSETQ. The CDR3 has 13 amino acids. Deletions cut 3 bases from V and 8 bases from J, with 12 bases between. The CDR3 nucleotides are TGCGCCAGCAGCTCCAAGGGCGGGGATGAGCAGTTCTTC. Translated: CASSSKGGDEQFF.

The chain uses TRBV7-9 and TRBJ2-7; tentatively, D is TRBD1 (6 bases). CDR3 size: 12 residues. Germline CDR1 is SEHNR and CDR2 is FQNEAQ (reference sequence). Trimming took 1 base from V and 6 from J, leaving 7 bases between them. The CDR3 spells CASSLGGGEQYF. DNA of the CDR3: TGTGCCAGCAGCTTAGGAGGGGGCGAGCAGTACTTC.